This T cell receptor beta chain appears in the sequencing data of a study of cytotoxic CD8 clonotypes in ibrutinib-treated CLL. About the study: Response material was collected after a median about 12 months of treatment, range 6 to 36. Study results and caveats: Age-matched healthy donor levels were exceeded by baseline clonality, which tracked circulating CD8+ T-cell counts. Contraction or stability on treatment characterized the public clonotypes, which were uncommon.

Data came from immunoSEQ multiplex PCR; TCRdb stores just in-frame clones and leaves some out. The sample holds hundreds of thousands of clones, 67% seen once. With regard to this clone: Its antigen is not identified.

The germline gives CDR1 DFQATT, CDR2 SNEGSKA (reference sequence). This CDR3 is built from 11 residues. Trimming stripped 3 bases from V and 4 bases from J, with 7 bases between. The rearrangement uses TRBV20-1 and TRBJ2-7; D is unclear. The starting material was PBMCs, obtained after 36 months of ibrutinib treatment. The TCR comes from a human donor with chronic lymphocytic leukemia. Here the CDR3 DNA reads TGCAGTGCTAGCCCCCCATACGAGCAGTACTTC. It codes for CSASPPYEQYF.